This is a list of T cell receptor beta chains from one sample in a study of blood T cell repertoires in COVID-19. Assay: immunoSEQ multiplex PCR; the TCRdb copy retains only in-frame clones and omits some. The sample lists more than 200,000 clones, roughly 88% occurring once. The sequenced material came from peripheral blood. All receptors derive from a human donor in a cohort sampled during active COVID-19. Both conserved end residues are part of each CDR3.

>TRBJ2-7|14|TRBV6-5
CASSSRDSSYEQYF
>TRBJ1-2|16|TRBV11-2
CASTSLDRAGNYGYTF
>TRBJ1-2|16|TRBV25-1
CASSAPEEGAAYGYTF
>TRBJ1-4|16|TRBV10-3
CAISDPGQFNNEKLFF
>TRBJ2-4|15|TRBV5-1
CASSLSSGRGNIQYF
>TRBJ2-7|15|TRBV6-5
CASSYSRGPGDEQYF
>TRBJ2-7|15|TRBV6-5
CASSPQAHSSYEQYF
>TRBJ1-1|15|TRBV7-9
CASSSRTVLNTEAFF
>TRBJ2-3|16|TRBV19
CASSIELAEGTDTQYF
>TRBJ2-3|13|TRBV18
CASTNPPTDTQYF
>TRBJ2-5|16|TRBV7-6
CASSYQSGLAGETQYF
>TRBJ1-1|13|TRBV19
CASSISLFTEAFF
>TRBJ1-6|15|TRBV10-3
CAISEPPAGESPLHF
>TRBJ2-5|15|TRBV4-3
CASSRILAGAETQYF
>TRBJ1-1|13|TRBV19
CASTDPGVTEAFF
>TRBJ1-6|15|TRBV4-3
CASSQEATYNSPLHF
>TRBJ2-2|18|TRBV14
CASSQDLPSGGYTGELFF
>TRBJ1-1|13|TRBV12-3/TRBV12-4
CASRHRNRVEAFF
>TRBJ1-6|14|TRBV7-2
CASSIDRGNSPLHF
>TRBJ1-6|14|TRBV5-6
CASSLGQRGAPLHF
>TRBJ2-7|15|TRBV5-1
CASSLWGQRLYEQYF
>TRBJ2-2|13|TRBV11-3
CASSLGRDRELFF
>TRBJ2-3|14|TRBV6-5
CASSWARPTDTQYF
>TRBJ2-7|16|TRBV19
CASSIEAGSSYYEQYF
>TRBJ2-2|17|TRBV7-6
CASSLVVGGANTGELFF
>TRBJ2-7|15|TRBV7-9
CASSARTVTLYEQYF
>TRBJ2-2|15|TRBV27
CASVPDRGYGGELFF
>TRBJ2-3|18|TRBV6-2/TRBV6-3
CASSYSPGLAGGGDTQYF
>TRBJ1-1|12|TRBV28
CASSLLGREAFF
>TRBJ2-7|16|TRBV5-8
CASSSSPDRGWGEQYF
>TRBJ1-5|17|TRBV28
CASKYLQRTTRNQPQHF
>TRBJ2-2|13|TRBV6-5
CASNSGNTGELFF
>TRBJ2-2|14|TRBV7-2
CASSLLVNTGELFF
>TRBJ2-1|13|TRBV6-5
CASTRGRGYEQFF
>TRBJ2-3|16|TRBV28
CASSLLGQGDTDTQYF
>TRBJ2-7|15|TRBV28
CASSLIGGGADEQYF
>TRBJ1-2|15|TRBV9
CASSVSGIYNYGYTF